This T cell receptor beta chain was captured by sequencing in a study of identical twins. This clonotype was seen a handful of times. The antigen is unknown. The CDR3 length is 12 residues. Trimming cost V 5 bases and J 0 bases, with 4 bases left between them. The germline gives CDR1 MNHEY, CDR2 SVGAGI. Regarding the study as a whole: Out-of-frame alpha sequences common to twins exhibited an excess of low generation probability. Abundant cord blood beta clonotypes carried fewer insertions; memory repertoires showed none. Modeled out-of-frame TCR alpha sharing in monozygotic twins fell below observed levels.

It was template switching that added a universal primer site, and there were unique molecular identifiers on the cDNA. TCRdb itself ran the 5' RACE reads through MiXCR, one entry per CDR3 protein. This sample carries 1.5 million to 2 million distinct CDR3 sequences, less than 40% of them seen once, and the ten largest clones take approximately 0.25%. The specimen was cord blood. The chain couples TRBV6-5 to TRBJ1-1; D is undetermined. The clonotype was recovered from a newborn girl in good health. CDR3 in amino acids: CASSKMNTEAFF. The CDR3 nucleotides read TGTGCCAGCAGTAAGATGAACACTGAAGCTTTCTTT.